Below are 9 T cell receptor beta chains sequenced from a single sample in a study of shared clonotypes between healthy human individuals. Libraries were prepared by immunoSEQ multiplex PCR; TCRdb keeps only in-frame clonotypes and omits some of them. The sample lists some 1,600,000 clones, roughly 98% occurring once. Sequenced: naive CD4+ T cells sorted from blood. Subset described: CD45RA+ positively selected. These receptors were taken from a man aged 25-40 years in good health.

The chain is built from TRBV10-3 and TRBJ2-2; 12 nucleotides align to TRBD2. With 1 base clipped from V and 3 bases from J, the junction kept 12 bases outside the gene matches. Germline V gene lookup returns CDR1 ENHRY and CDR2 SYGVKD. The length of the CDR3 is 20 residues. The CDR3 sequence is CAISEFHDRTSGTDTGELFF. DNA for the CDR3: TGTGCCATCAGTGAGTTCCATGACAGGACTAGCGGGACGGACACCGGGGAGCTGTTTTTT.

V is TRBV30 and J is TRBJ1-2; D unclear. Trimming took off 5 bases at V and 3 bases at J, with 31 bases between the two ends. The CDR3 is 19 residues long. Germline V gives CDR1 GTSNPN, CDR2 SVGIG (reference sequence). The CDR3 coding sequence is TGTGCCTGGTCCCCCCTCGGAGGCATCCTTATGGGTATGGACTATGGCTACACCTTC. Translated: CAWSPLGGILMGMDYGYTF.

CDR3 DNA: TGTGCCAGCAGTTACTCCCGGGACAGGATTCCCTACGAGCAGTACTTC. It is translated as CASSYSRDRIPYEQYF. This chain connects TRBV6-5 to TRBJ2-7, with 8 bases lining up with TRBD1. This CDR3 spans 16 amino acids. Germline V gene data show CDR1 as MNHEY and CDR2 as SVGAGI. The ends lost 0 bases at V and 2 bases at J; junction bases unmatched: 6.

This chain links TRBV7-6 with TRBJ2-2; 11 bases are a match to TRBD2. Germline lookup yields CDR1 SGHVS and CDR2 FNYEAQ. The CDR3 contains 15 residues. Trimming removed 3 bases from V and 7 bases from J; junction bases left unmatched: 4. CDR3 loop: CASSLSLAGGGELFF. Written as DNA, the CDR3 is TGTGCCAGCAGCTTGAGCCTAGCGGGGGGCGGGGAGCTGTTTTTT.

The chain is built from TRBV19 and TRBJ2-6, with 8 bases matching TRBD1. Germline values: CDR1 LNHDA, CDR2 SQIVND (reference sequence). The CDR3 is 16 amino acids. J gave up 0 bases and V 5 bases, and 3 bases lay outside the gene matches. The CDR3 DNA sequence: TGTGCCAGTAGTTCACAGGGGGGCTCTGGGGCCAACGTCCTGACTTTC. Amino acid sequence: CASSSQGGSGANVLTF.

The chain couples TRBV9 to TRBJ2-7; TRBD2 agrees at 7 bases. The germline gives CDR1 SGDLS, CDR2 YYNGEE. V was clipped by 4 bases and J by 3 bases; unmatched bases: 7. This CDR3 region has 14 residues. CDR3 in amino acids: CASSSGVAGYEQYF. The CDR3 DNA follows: TGTGCCAGCAGCTCCGGGGTAGCGGGCTACGAGCAGTACTTC.

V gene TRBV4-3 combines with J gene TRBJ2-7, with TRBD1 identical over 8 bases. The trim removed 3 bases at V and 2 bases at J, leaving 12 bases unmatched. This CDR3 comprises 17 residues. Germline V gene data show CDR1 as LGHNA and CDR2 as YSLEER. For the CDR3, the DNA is TGCGCCAGCAGCCAGGCCCTCGGGACAGGAGTTACCTACGAGCAGTACTTC. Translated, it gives CASSQALGTGVTYEQYF.

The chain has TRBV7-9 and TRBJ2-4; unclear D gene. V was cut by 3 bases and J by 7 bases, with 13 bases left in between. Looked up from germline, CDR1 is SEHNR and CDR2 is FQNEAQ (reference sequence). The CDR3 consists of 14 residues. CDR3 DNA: TGTGCCAGCAGCTTGGGTGCCTTGGGGAACATTCAGTACTTC. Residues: CASSLGALGNIQYF.

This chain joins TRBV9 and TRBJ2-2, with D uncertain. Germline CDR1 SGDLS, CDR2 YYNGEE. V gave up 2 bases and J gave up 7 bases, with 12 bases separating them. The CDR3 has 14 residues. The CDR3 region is CASSVGSTHGELFF. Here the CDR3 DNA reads TGTGCCAGCAGCGTTGGCAGTACACACGGGGAGCTGTTTTTT.